A single sample gave rise to the 5 T cell receptor beta chains below, sequenced in a study of blood T cell repertoires in COVID-19. Assay: immunoSEQ multiplex PCR; the TCRdb copy retains only in-frame clones and omits some. The data show about 170,000 clones, with about 83% seen just once and about 2.1% held by the top ten. Material: peripheral blood. The source is a woman over 75 with acute or convalescent COVID-19.

V gene TRBV5-1 combines with J gene TRBJ2-3, with 11 bases identical to TRBD2. In germline, CDR1 is SGHRS, CDR2 YFSETQ. The CDR3 spans 15 residues. The trim removed 4 bases at V and 0 bases at J, leaving 1 base unmatched. The CDR3 spells CASSGTSGSTDTQYF. The CDR3 DNA is TGCGCCAGCAGCGGGACTAGCGGTAGCACAGATACGCAGTATTTT.

The chain is built from TRBV7-9 and TRBJ2-2, with D tentatively TRBD2 (6 bases). Trimming removed 3 bases at V and 5 bases at J, with 10 bases between. The CDR3 has 14 amino acids. From germline, CDR1 is SEHNR and CDR2 FQNEAQ (reference sequence). CDR3 in DNA: TGTGCCAGCAGCTTTCCCCTAGCGACCGGGGAGCTGTTTTTT. Translated: CASSFPLATGELFF.

The CDR3 loop is CASSIGQGQFDEQYF. CDR3 DNA: TGTGCCAGTAGTATAGGACAGGGACAATTCGACGAGCAGTACTTC. The chain carries TRBV19 and TRBJ2-7, with 7 bases lining up with TRBD1. V lost 1 base to trimming and J lost 5 bases; unmatched junction nucleotides: 8. Germline assignment: CDR1 LNHDA and CDR2 SQIVND (reference sequence). There are 15 residues in the CDR3.

This sequence joins TRBV29-1 and TRBJ1-1; possibly TRBD1 for D (5 bases). From germline, CDR1 is SQVTM and CDR2 ANQGSEA. The V and J ends lost 8 bases and 1 base respectively, with 14 bases between them. The CDR3 covers 13 residues. The CDR3 nucleotides are TGCAGCTATATGACAGCCGCGAACACTGAAGCTTTCTTT. Its protein product is CSYMTAANTEAFF.

The rearrangement links TRBV6-5 to TRBJ1-6; D remains unclear. The CDR3 has 14 amino acids. The germline gives CDR1 MNHEY, CDR2 SVGAGI. V was clipped by 7 bases and J by 5 bases, with 12 bases between them. The CDR3 DNA sequence: TGTGCCAGCATGGTTTACAGAGATAATTCACCCCTCCACTTT. Its translation is CASMVYRDNSPLHF.